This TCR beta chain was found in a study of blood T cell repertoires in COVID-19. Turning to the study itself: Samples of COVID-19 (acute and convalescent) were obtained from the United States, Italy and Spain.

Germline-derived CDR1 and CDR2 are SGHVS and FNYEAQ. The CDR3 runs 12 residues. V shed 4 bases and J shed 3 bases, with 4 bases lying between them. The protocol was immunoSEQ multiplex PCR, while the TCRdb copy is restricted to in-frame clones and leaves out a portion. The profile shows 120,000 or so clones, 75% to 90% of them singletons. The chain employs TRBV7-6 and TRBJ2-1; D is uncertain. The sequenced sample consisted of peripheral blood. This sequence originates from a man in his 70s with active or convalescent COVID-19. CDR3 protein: CASSYSYNEQFF. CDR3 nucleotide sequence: TGTGCCAGCAGCTACAGCTACAATGAGCAGTTCTTC.